This T cell receptor beta chain stems from a study of blood T cells in healthy people across ages. Notes on the study in general: Higher diversity and more naive CD4+ cells were features of long-lived donors, compared to aged donors.

Through a sample-barcoded 5' primer and a J-beta primer mix, a second PCR was run for roughly 6 to 12 cycles. TCRdb re-called the 5' RACE reads through MiXCR, storing one row per CDR3 protein. The sample yields hundreds of thousands of distinct CDR3 sequences, under 70% seen once. The sample holds a few counts of this clonotype. Its antigen is still unknown. The CDR3 loop spans 15 amino acids. Germline loops: CDR1 SEHNR, CDR2 FQNEAQ (reference sequence). The junction had 11 bases not matched to a gene; V was cut back by 6 bases and J by 9 bases. Input material: blood. The rearrangement links TRBV7-9 to TRBJ1-6; TRBD1 agrees at 7 bases. The TCR comes from a man in his sixties in good health. The CDR3 DNA reads as TGTGCCAGCAGTCCTTCCGGGACAGTTGTTTCACCCCTCCACTTT. Its translation is CASSPSGTVVSPLHF.